This T cell receptor beta chain came from a study of T cell responses to AZD1222 COVID-19 vaccine. Study-wide results and caveats: Recipients of AZD1222 seropositive at baseline numbered only 5 to 7. Regions left unmutated in variants are reportedly the target of nearly half of spike-specific TCRs. Sampling captured repertoires only after the peak T cell response.

About this clone: Its matching antigen is unknown.

Assay: immunoSEQ multiplex PCR; the TCRdb copy retains only in-frame clones and omits some. The sample records about 140,000 clones, roughly nine tenths being singletons. CDR1 and CDR2 from the germline V gene are WNHNN and SYGVQD (reference sequence). Trimming shortened V by 2 bases and J by 1 base, and 5 bases separated the two germline ends. CDR3 length: 13 residues. This chain joins TRBV10-1 and TRBJ1-1, with D unresolved. The sample consisted of peripheral blood, taken on day 0 of AZD1222 vaccination. The sequence came from an adult in good health. CDR3 coding DNA: TGCGCCAGCAGTGAGGGCCCGAACACTGAAGCTTTCTTT. Its protein is CASSEGPNTEAFF.